This TCR beta chain is drawn from a study of blood T cells in healthy people across ages. This clonotype has a handful of counts. The antigen remains unidentified. Study-wide points: In long-lived donors, naive CD4+ cell counts and diversity exceeded those of aged donors. A strong correlation between TCR beta diversity and naive T cell percentage was seen. Estimated diversity that came from one million T cells was considered an underestimate. Older age coincided with a roughly linear decline in TCR beta diversity per million T cells.

The second PCR ran about 6 to 11 cycles with a sample-barcoded 5' primer and J-beta primers. TCRdb analysed the 5' RACE reads with MiXCR anew, one entry per CDR3 protein. The data contain some 1.4 million distinct CDR3 sequences, around two fifths of them singletons. CDR3 size: 13 residues. V lost 2 bases and J lost 5, with 9 bases in between. Germline CDR1 reads MNHNY; CDR2 reads SVGAGI (reference sequence). The specimen was blood. The J gene is TRBJ1-1, the V gene TRBV6-6; no clear D gene. The source of this sequence is a young woman in good health. CDR3 residues: CASSYVGMTEAFF. DNA of the CDR3: TGTGCCAGCAGTTACGTAGGGATGACTGAAGCTTTCTTT.